The 8 T cell receptor beta chains reported below all come from one sample, sequenced in a study of T cell clonality in common variable immunodeficiency (dated by TCRdb to 2015 to 2017). Library preparation was by the immunoSEQ multiplex PCR assay. The clones in this table, taken by TCRdb from immuneACCESS, are in-frame only. Not every clone is retained; where verified, under half of the shortfall comes from an unresolved V gene, and the cause of the rest is unknown. For this sample the table reports about 35,000 clones, with no clone seen just once. The ten most abundant clones make up more than 2.5% of the sample. The sample consisted of peripheral blood mononuclear cells. These TCRs come from a person between 18 and 75 years old in good health.

In this sample, this clone turned up many times. The missing CDR3 end, 3 residues past where the read stops, is filled in from the germline J gene. The chain couples TRBV6-1 to TRBJ2-5; 10 bases fit TRBD2. V shed 3 bases, J shed 1 base, and the junction held 2 bases outside the gene matches. The CDR3 loop spans 15 amino acids. Germline V gene lookup returns CDR1 MNHNS and CDR2 SASEGT. CDR3 amino acids: CASSEASGGQETQYF. Incomplete CDR3 DNA: TGTGCCAGCAGTGAGGCTAGCGGGGGCCAAGAGACC.

In this sample, this clone turned up a few times. Read data end 3 residues before the CDR3 end; the end is taken from the germline J gene. V is TRBV6-1 and J is TRBJ1-6; D might be TRBD1 (6 bases). Germline V gene lookup returns CDR1 MNHNS and CDR2 SASEGT. The V end was cut by 4 bases, the J end by 7 bases, with 17 bases between. The length of the CDR3 is 16 residues. Here the CDR3 reads CASSGTNRDLNSPLHF. CDR3 bases read: TGTGCCAGCAGTGGCACCAACAGGGATTTGAATTCACCC.

Many counts were recorded for this clone. Read data end 3 residues before the CDR3 end; the end is taken from the germline J gene. V gene TRBV7-3 combines with J gene TRBJ2-2; D is unresolved. This CDR3 spans 14 amino acids. The ends were cut back, 5 bases at V and 4 bases at J, with 11 bases in the middle. CDR1 and CDR2 from the germline V gene are SGHTA and FQGTGA. This CDR3 is CASSPRAGTGELFF. The sequenced part of the CDR3 DNA is TGTGCCAGCAGCCCAAGGGCAGGCACCGGGGAG.

A note on this clone: Sequencing ends 3 residues short of the CDR3 end; the germline J gene provides the rest. The rearrangement uses TRBV11-2 and TRBJ2-7, with TRBD1 identical over 7 bases. Germline V lookup: CDR1 SGHAT, CDR2 FQNNGV. The trim removed 3 bases at V and 0 bases at J, leaving 2 bases unmatched. This CDR3 is built from 14 residues. Here the CDR3 reads CASSFRGSSYEQYF. The covered CDR3 bases are TGTGCCAGCAGCTTCAGGGGGTCCTCCTACGAG.

This clone was observed a few times. The read falls 3 residues short of the CDR3 end, and the missing part is taken from the germline J gene. This chain uses TRBV19 with TRBJ1-2; TRBD1 is a possible D gene (5 bases). Germline CDR1 is LNHDA and CDR2 is SQIVND (reference sequence). The CDR3 runs to 15 residues. CDR3 in amino acids: CASSGAITSYNDYTF. The part of the CDR3 DNA that was read is TGTGCCAGTAGTGGGGCTATCACCTCCTACAATGAC. Drawing the rest from reference TRBV19 and TRBJ1-2, the complete variable domain is DGGITQSPKYLFRKEGQNVTLSCEQNLNHDAMYWYRQDPGQGLRLIYYSQIVNDFQKGDIAEGYSVSREKKESFPLTVTSAQKNPTAFYLCASSGAITSYNDYTFGSGTRLTVV.

This clone was observed at least ten times. The read halts 3 residues ahead of the CDR3 end, with the missing end drawn from the germline J gene. V usage is TRBV30 and J usage is TRBJ2-5; TRBD1 matches 7 bases. CDR1 GTSNPN and CDR2 SVGIG come from the germline V gene (reference sequence). J was trimmed by 5 bases and V by 4 bases; bases with no gene match: 7. The CDR3 has 13 residues. CDR3 sequence reads: CAWTTQGVETQYF. The sequenced part of the CDR3 DNA is TGTGCCTGGACCACTCAGGGGGTGGAGACC.

The CDR3 loop is CAWSDYGGNDYTF. CDR3 DNA, as far as it was read: TGTGCCTGGAGTGACTACGGTGGCAATGAC. The chain joins TRBV30 to TRBJ1-2, with D uncertain. The CDR3 goes on 3 residues after the read ends, and that part is filled in from the germline J gene. The CDR3 runs to 13 residues. Germline assignment: CDR1 GTSNPN and CDR2 SVGIG (reference sequence).

This clone was found many times. The CDR3 end is not reached by the read, which stops 3 residues before it; the germline J gene fills it in. This CDR3 is also generated by other DNA sequences in the sample. The gene calls are TRBV20-1 and TRBJ1-2, with 8 bases lining up with TRBD1. Per the germline V gene, CDR1 is DFQATT and CDR2 is SNEGSKA (reference sequence). Losses at the gene ends were 3 bases for V and 5 bases for J; bases not matched to a gene: 2. This CDR3 comprises 12 residues. CDR3 residues: CSASGTGYGYTF. Incomplete CDR3 DNA: TGCAGTGCTAGCGGGACAGGTTATGGC.